The source of this T cell receptor beta chain is a study of OX40 agonist ivuxolimab in advanced cancers. Study-level points and caveats: Low levels of normalized T-cell clonal expansion also appeared in some nonresponders.

Clones were read by immunoSEQ multiplex PCR, and TCRdb kept only the in-frame ones, dropping some. In the table there are tens of thousands of clones, 80% to 85% of which are singletons. Only one count was recorded for this clone. Antigen unknown. The receptor was isolated from an adult with an advanced solid tumor such as melanoma, head and neck, liver or kidney cancer. Sequenced here: CD4+ or CD8+ T cells sorted from blood, sampled in a trial of the OX40 agonist ivuxolimab.

CDR3 DNA sequence: TGTGCCAGCAGATCAAATCTAGCGGTGGCGGGAGAGCAGTACTTC. The encoded protein is CASRSNLAVAGEQYF. The J gene is TRBJ2-7, the V gene TRBV27; 7 bases line up with TRBD2. Germline V gene lookup returns CDR1 MNHEY and CDR2 SMNVEV (reference sequence). V lost 6 bases and J lost 7; bases outside the gene matches: 15. This CDR3 has 15 amino acids.